These 27 T cell receptor beta chains were sequenced from one sample in a study of blood T cell repertoires in COVID-19. Libraries were prepared by immunoSEQ multiplex PCR; TCRdb keeps only in-frame clonotypes and omits some of them. This sample has tens of thousands of clones, with around 86% found just once. The specimen sequenced was peripheral blood. Every receptor here comes from a human donor in a cohort sampled during active COVID-19.

DNA of the CDR3: TGCGCCAGCCGGGACAGGGTTTTTGGGGACACAGATACGCAGTATTTT. It codes for CASRDRVFGDTDTQYF. The J gene is TRBJ2-3, the V gene TRBV10-2; 9 bases are shared with TRBD1. CDR3 size: 16 residues. CDR1 WSHSY and CDR2 SAAADI come from the germline V gene. Unmatched junction bases numbered 11, after V lost 8 bases and J lost 2 bases.

This clone turned up a few times. The chain links TRBV28 to TRBJ2-7; 16 nucleotides agree with TRBD2. This CDR3 has 17 residues. The germline gives CDR1 MDHEN, CDR2 SYDVKM. Trimming at V came to 0 bases and at J to 7 bases, leaving 6 bases not matched to a gene. The CDR3 region has the DNA TGTGCCAGCAGTTTATGGGGACTAGCGGGAGGGCCGGGGGAGCAGTACTTC. As protein: CASSLWGLAGGPGEQYF.

The CDR3 region has the DNA TGTGCCAGCAGTCGCCAGGGGGCGGATCAGACCCAGTACTTC. Protein sequence: CASSRQGADQTQYF. The chain recombines TRBV27 with TRBJ2-5; 8 bases line up with TRBD1. The CDR3 contains 14 residues. V shed 5 bases and J 6 bases; nucleotides not matched to a gene: 8. Germline V CDR1 and CDR2: MNHEY, SMNVEV (reference sequence).

This clone was picked up a small number of times. The chain links TRBV6-5 to TRBJ2-7, with 7 bases lining up with TRBD1. Germline lookup yields CDR1 MNHEY and CDR2 SVGAGI. This CDR3 spans 15 amino acids. Trimming took 6 bases from V and 4 from J; bases not matched to a gene: 12. CDR3 residues: CASSLSDRAGYEQYF. CDR3 coding DNA: TGTGCCAGCAGCTTATCCGACAGGGCTGGTTACGAGCAGTACTTC.

The chain combines TRBV14 with TRBJ2-7; D perhaps matches TRBD2 (5 bases). Germline CDR1 SGHDN, CDR2 FVKESK. V was shortened by 1 base and J by 7 bases, with 17 bases between the two germline ends. The CDR3 length is 15 residues. The CDR3 is CASSQAGLTGLEQYF. CDR3 bases: TGTGCCAGCAGCCAAGCAGGACTCACGGGCTTAGAGCAGTACTTC.

The chain couples TRBV27 to TRBJ2-1; D perhaps matches TRBD2 (7 bases). CDR1 and CDR2 (germline): MNHEY, SMNVEV (reference sequence). V gave up 5 bases and J gave up 10 bases, with 21 bases separating them. The CDR3 runs to 15 residues. CDR3 DNA: TGTGCCAGCAGTGACCTTGGGGGGGCAATCAGGGAGCAGTTCTTC. This encodes CASSDLGGAIREQFF.

The rearrangement links TRBV19 to TRBJ2-7, with 8 bases that match TRBD1. The CDR3 extends over 16 amino acids. Trimming cost V 5 bases and J 0 bases; bases outside gene matches: 9. Germline V gene lookup returns CDR1 LNHDA and CDR2 SQIVND (reference sequence). CDR3 coding DNA: TGTGCCAGTAGTCGAACCGGACAGGGAAACTCCTACGAGCAGTACTTC. Residues: CASSRTGQGNSYEQYF.

CDR3: CATGGVTGELFF. The CDR3 bases are TGTGCCACCGGTGGAGTAACCGGGGAGCTGTTTTTT. The chain links TRBV24-1 to TRBJ2-2; D unresolved. The CDR3 has 12 residues. Germline-derived CDR1 and CDR2 are KGHDR and SFDVKD. V dropped 9 bases and J dropped 5 bases, with 9 bases sitting between them.

This clone appeared once. The chain combines TRBV27 with TRBJ1-1, with 8 bases matching TRBD1. V shed 6 bases, J shed 3 bases, and the junction held 9 bases outside the gene matches. Germline lookup yields CDR1 MNHEY and CDR2 SMNVEV (reference sequence). The CDR3 has 15 amino acids. The CDR3 loop is CASSQLDRVDTEAFF. CDR3 nucleotides: TGTGCCAGCAGCCAGTTGGACAGGGTCGACACTGAAGCTTTCTTT.

CDR3 bases: TGTGCCAGCAGTGCCGGGACTAGCGGGAGTATTGGCGAGCAGTACTTC. Translating gives CASSAGTSGSIGEQYF. This chain joins TRBV6-1 and TRBJ2-7, with 14 nucleotides matching TRBD2. Germline V lookup: CDR1 MNHNS, CDR2 SASEGT. The CDR3 contains 16 residues. The V gene end was trimmed by 4 bases and the J gene end by 6 bases; junction bases not matched to a gene: 8.

This CDR3 reads CASSALPVGLAGTSSYNEQFF. In nucleotides, the CDR3 is TGCGCCAGCAGCGCCCTTCCCGTGGGACTAGCGGGAACGAGCTCCTACAATGAGCAGTTCTTC. The chain combines TRBV5-1 with TRBJ2-1, with TRBD2 matching over 13 bases. With 4 bases clipped from V and 0 bases from J, the junction kept 16 bases outside the gene matches. Germline V gives CDR1 SGHRS, CDR2 YFSETQ. This CDR3 spans 21 amino acids.

This sequence joins TRBV28 and TRBJ2-7, with TRBD1 identical over 9 bases. Trimming at V came to 10 bases and at J to 2 bases, leaving 9 bases not matched to a gene. CDR1 MDHEN and CDR2 SYDVKM come from the germline V gene. The CDR3 totals 14 residues. CDR3 sequence reads: CATTKQGAAYEQYF. In DNA, the CDR3 is TGTGCCACTACAAAACAGGGGGCGGCCTACGAGCAGTACTTC.

V gene TRBV5-4 combines with J gene TRBJ2-2; D may be TRBD2 (6 bases). The CDR3 has 15 residues. Germline values: CDR1 SGHNT, CDR2 YYREEE (reference sequence). The V end was cut by 4 bases, the J end by 8 bases, with 18 bases between. DNA of the CDR3: TGTGCCAGCAGCATCGGCGGGACTGCCAAAGGGGAGCTGTTTTTT. This gives the protein CASSIGGTAKGELFF. Complete variable domain (other parts from reference TRBV5-4 and TRBJ2-2): ETGVTQSPTHLIKTRGQQVTLRCSSQSGHNTVSWYQQALGQGPQFIFQYYREEENGRGNFPPRFSGLQFPNYSSELNVNALELDDSALYLCASSIGGTAKGELFFGEGSRLTVL.

The genes are TRBV3-1 (or the pseudogene TRBV3-2) and TRBJ1-5; possibly TRBD1 for D (6 bases). Germline V gene data show CDR1 as LGHDT and CDR2 as YNNKEL (reference sequence). V lost 0 bases to trimming and J lost 3 bases, with 9 bases between them. The CDR3 totals 15 residues. CDR3 DNA: TGTGCCAGCAGCCAAGACAGGGGATTCAATCAGCCCCAGCATTTT. It translates to CASSQDRGFNQPQHF.

The rearrangement joins TRBV4-1 to TRBJ1-3, with a weak D call TRBD1 (6 bases). CDR1 is MGHRA, CDR2 YSYEKL, per germline. There are 18 residues in the CDR3. Trimming pared 6 bases from V and 2 bases from J, leaving 23 bases between. The CDR3 DNA is TGCGCCAGCAGTCGACAAGACAGGATCCACCAACCTGGAAACACCATATATTTT. This translates into CASSRQDRIHQPGNTIYF.

The chain joins TRBV11-2 to TRBJ2-5, with a possible D match to TRBD1 (5 bases). Germline lookup yields CDR1 SGHAT and CDR2 FQNNGV. There are 15 residues in the CDR3. Trimming left V 5 bases short and J 7 bases short, with 20 bases between. CDR3 in amino acids: CASSPSPGPAWTQYF. The CDR3 coding sequence is TGTGCCAGCAGCCCCTCCCCAGGGCCTGCCTGGACCCAGTACTTC.

The genes are TRBV27 and TRBJ1-1, with 7 bases identical to TRBD1. With V trimmed by 5 bases and J by 9 bases, 6 bases remained unmatched. The CDR3 covers 12 residues. Germline V gene data show CDR1 as MNHEY and CDR2 as SMNVEV (reference sequence). CDR3 bases: TGTGCCAGCAGTCTGACAGGGACTCAAGCTTTCTTT. Protein: CASSLTGTQAFF.

The chain is built from TRBV9 and TRBJ2-2; D remains unclear. Germline V gene data show CDR1 as SGDLS and CDR2 as YYNGEE. Between the trimmed V and J ends, which lost 0 bases and 9 bases, there was a span of 12 bases. This CDR3 comprises 14 residues. The CDR3: CASSVGLLNRELFF. The CDR3 region has the DNA TGTGCCAGCAGCGTAGGACTGCTCAACCGGGAGCTGTTTTTT.

The chain combines TRBV5-1 with TRBJ2-7; 15 bases are a match to TRBD2. Germline V lookup: CDR1 SGHRS, CDR2 YFSETQ. V lost 2 bases, J lost 4 bases, and 4 bases stayed unmatched. The CDR3 extends over 16 amino acids. The CDR3 DNA reads TGCGCCAGCAGCTTTTCCGGGACTAGCGGGAGGTACGAGCAGTACTTC. As protein: CASSFSGTSGRYEQYF.

V and J are TRBV3-1 (or the pseudogene TRBV3-2) and TRBJ1-3, with 11 bases lining up with TRBD1. There are 15 residues in the CDR3. V gave up 4 bases and J gave up 5 bases; unmatched junction bases: 4. Germline V lookup: CDR1 LGHDT, CDR2 YNNKEL (reference sequence). The CDR3 is CASSLRTGGRNTIYF. CDR3 nucleotide sequence: TGTGCCAGCAGCCTAAGGACAGGGGGCAGAAACACCATATATTTT.

This sequence joins TRBV2 and TRBJ1-4; a weak D match, TRBD1 (6 bases). Germline assignment: CDR1 SNHLY and CDR2 FYNNEI. There are 13 residues in the CDR3. V was cut by 6 bases and J by 13 bases, with 18 bases left in between. The CDR3 DNA follows: TGTGCCAGCAGCCCGGGGACAATTCAGCGACTGTTTTTT. Translated, it gives CASSPGTIQRLFF.

This chain joins TRBV24-1 and TRBJ2-5, with 9 nucleotides matching TRBD1. Germline V gives CDR1 KGHDR, CDR2 SFDVKD. The CDR3 spans 13 residues. Trimming removed 7 bases from V and 4 bases from J; junction bases left unmatched: 3. The CDR3 DNA sequence: TGTGCCACCAGCACAGGGGGCGCAGAGACCCAGTACTTC. Residues: CATSTGGAETQYF.

The chain links TRBV7-2 to TRBJ1-1; perhaps TRBD1 as D (6 bases). CDR1 is SGHTA and CDR2 is FQGNSA in the germline V gene. With 2 bases removed from V and 4 bases from J, the gap between germline ends came to 11 bases. The CDR3 contains 14 residues. CDR3 residues: CASSLTGWSTEAFF. In nucleotides, the CDR3 is TGTGCCAGCAGCTTAACAGGGTGGTCCACTGAAGCTTTCTTT.

A single count supports this clone. The rearrangement joins TRBV5-5 to TRBJ1-2; the D gene is possibly TRBD1 (5 bases). The CDR3 loop spans 13 amino acids. The germline V gene has CDR1 SGHKS and CDR2 YYEKEE (reference sequence). Trimming left V 2 bases short and J 8 bases short, with 13 bases between. CDR3 nucleotide sequence: TGTGCCAGCAGCTTCCTGGGGGGTCGGGGCTACACCTTC. Translation: CASSFLGGRGYTF.

This chain uses TRBV2 with TRBJ2-1, with D maybe TRBD2 (5 bases). Trimming stripped 7 bases from V and 6 bases from J, with 10 bases between. Germline V gene sequence: CDR1 SNHLY, CDR2 FYNNEI. The CDR3 length is 12 residues. The CDR3 protein is CASKRQVNEQFF. The DNA for the CDR3 is TGTGCCAGCAAGCGGCAGGTCAATGAGCAGTTCTTC.

V is TRBV7-2 and J is TRBJ1-2; D is perhaps TRBD1 (6 bases). CDR3 length: 13 amino acids. Trimming stripped 5 bases from V and 5 bases from J, with 12 bases between. Per germline, CDR1 SGHTA and CDR2 FQGNSA. The CDR3 spells CASSQDREYGYTF. The CDR3, as DNA: TGTGCCAGCAGCCAGGACAGAGAGTATGGCTACACCTTC.

Here the CDR3 reads CATSSGQGARIDTQYF. The CDR3 nucleotides are TGTGCCACCAGTTCGGGACAGGGGGCGCGTATAGATACGCAGTATTTT. The chain has TRBV24-1 and TRBJ2-3, with TRBD1 matching over 12 bases. The junction had 8 bases not matched to a gene; V was cut back by 6 bases and J by 5 bases. This CDR3 spans 16 amino acids. Germline-derived CDR1 and CDR2 are KGHDR and SFDVKD.